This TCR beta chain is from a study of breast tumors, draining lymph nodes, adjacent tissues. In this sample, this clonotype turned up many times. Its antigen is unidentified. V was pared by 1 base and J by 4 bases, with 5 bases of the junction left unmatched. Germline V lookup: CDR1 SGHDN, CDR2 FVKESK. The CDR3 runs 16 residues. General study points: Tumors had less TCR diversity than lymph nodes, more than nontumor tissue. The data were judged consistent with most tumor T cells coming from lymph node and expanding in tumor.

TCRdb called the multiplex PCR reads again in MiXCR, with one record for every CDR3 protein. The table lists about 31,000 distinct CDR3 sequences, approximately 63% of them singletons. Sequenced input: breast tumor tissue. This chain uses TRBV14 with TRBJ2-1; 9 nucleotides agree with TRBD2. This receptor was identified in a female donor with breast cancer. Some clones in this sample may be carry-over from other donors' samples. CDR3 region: CASSQVGLAGYNEQFF. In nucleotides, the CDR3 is TGTGCCAGCAGCCAAGTCGGCCTAGCGGGATACAATGAGCAGTTCTTC.